The clone carrying this T cell receptor beta chain was counted between two and nine times. Its antigen is unidentified. TCRdb re-derived calls from the 5' RACE reads in MiXCR, one entry per CDR3 protein. This sample has some 240,000 distinct CDR3 sequences, with roughly 3.3% found just once. The sample originates from a study of T cells after yellow fever vaccination. Whole-study findings and limits: Clonotypes appearing in both CD4 and CD8 compartments existed, and their share was small. High-abundance clonotypes from the bulk population could contaminate FACS-sorted repertoires. After the booster, about 95% of CD4 and about nine tenths of CD8 primary-response clones were re-detected.

This CDR3 is built from 19 residues. Germline values: CDR1 SGHTA, CDR2 FQGNSA. Trimming stripped 2 bases from V and 3 bases from J, with 23 bases between. Sequenced material: CD4+ T cells sorted from PBMCs, taken 10 days after the yellow fever booster vaccination. The sequence was obtained from a man aged 18 to 30 who received the YFV17D yellow fever vaccine. This rearrangement joins TRBV7-2 to TRBJ1-3, with D possibly matching TRBD1 (5 bases). Here the CDR3 reads CASSLQSSGSGGVGNTIYF. The DNA of the CDR3 is TGTGCCAGCAGCTTACAATCTTCTGGGTCGGGGGGAGTTGGAAACACCATATATTTT. Looking up the rest from reference TRBV7-2 and TRBJ1-3 gives the full variable domain: GAGVSQSPSNKVTEKGKDVELRCDPISGHTALYWYRQSLGQGLEFLIYFQGNSAPDKSGLPSDRFSAERTGGSVSTLTIQRTQQEDSAVYLCASSLQSSGSGGVGNTIYFGEGSWLTVV.